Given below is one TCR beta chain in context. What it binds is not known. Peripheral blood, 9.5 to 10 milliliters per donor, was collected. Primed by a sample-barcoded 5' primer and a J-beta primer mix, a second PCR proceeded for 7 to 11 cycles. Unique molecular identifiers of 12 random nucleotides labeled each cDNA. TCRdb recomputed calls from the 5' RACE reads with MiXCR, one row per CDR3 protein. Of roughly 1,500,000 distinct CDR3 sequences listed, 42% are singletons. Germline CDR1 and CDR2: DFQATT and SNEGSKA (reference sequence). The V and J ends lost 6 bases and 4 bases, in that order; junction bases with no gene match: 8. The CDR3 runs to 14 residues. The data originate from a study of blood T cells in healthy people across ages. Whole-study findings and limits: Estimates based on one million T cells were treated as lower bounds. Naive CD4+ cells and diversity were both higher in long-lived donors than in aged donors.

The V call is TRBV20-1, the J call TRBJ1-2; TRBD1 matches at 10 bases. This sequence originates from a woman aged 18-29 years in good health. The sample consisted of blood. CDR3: CSAEETGGFYGYTF. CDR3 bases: TGCAGTGCCGAGGAGACAGGGGGCTTCTATGGCTACACCTTC.